The T cell receptor (beta chain) under discussion was sequenced for a study of CD8+CD57+ T cells in acquired aplastic anemia (dated by TCRdb to 2016 to 2019). Some background on the complete study: DNA extracted from sorted CD4+ and CD8+ cells had a mean of around 3.3 ug, with a range of roughly 0.19 to 27.4 ug. CD8+CD57+ expansion was defined as a frequency above the mean frequency observed in healthy subjects.

From its cysteine to its phenylalanine, the CDR3 spans 15 amino acids. The kept DNA is CDR3 alone, 45 bases in frame from the first base. Cut back by 5 bases and 7 bases, the V and J ends lie 15 bases apart. The germline V gene provides CDR1 SGHTA and CDR2 FQGTGA. Genomic DNA was used as template for profiling of TCR beta VDJ combinations and CDR3 sequences. An Illumina HiSeq 2000 was used for TCR repertoire sequencing. Per the source publication's procedure: Repertoires were assessed using TRBV/TRBJ rearrangement plots, CDR3 size and DJ length profiles, and Simpson's diversity index. The most abundant DNA sequence in the deep sequencing data was defined as the immunodominant clone. CDR3 amino acid sequences were screened for sharing across subjects and compared with published repertoires and the VDJdb database. The raw public reads went through TCRdb reprocessing: fastp at Q25, MiXCR clone calling, in-frame beta chains kept. Entries that share a CDR3 protein sequence are merged under the most common genes and DNA. These V and J calls rely on TCRdb rather than the paper's analysis. The sample yields more than 150,000 distinct CDR3 sequences; around 50% were counted once. Of the sample, approximately 13% falls within the top ten clones.

Flow cytometry had shown CD8+CD57+ cell expansion in the patients selected for sequencing. Every patient had severe acquired aplastic anemia, diagnosed using the International Study of Aplastic Anemia and Agranulocytosis and Camitta criteria. At the time blood was sampled, none of the patients had received any therapy. In the study, sorted CD4+ and CD8+ blood T cells from patients with severe aplastic anemia and from healthy subjects underwent deep sequencing of TCR repertoires. Patients were enrolled under clinicaltrials.gov protocols 00001620, 01623167, 00001397, 00071045, 00081523 and 00961064 in the USA. Ficoll-Paque density gradient centrifugation was used to isolate peripheral blood mononuclear cells. Before DNA extraction, CD4+ and CD8+ T cells were sorted by FACS or by magnetic beads. Summary of the overall study and its limitations: Around 28 CD8+ CDR3 sequences were found to be shared between patients and controls, but these sequences appeared to be highly expressed in patients and within the immunodominant clones of the patients. Patients and healthy controls showed no significant difference in CD8+ Simpson's diversity (P=0.060).

The table lists this clonotype with many counts. Its target antigen remains unknown. The sample holds no much larger clone one base away, and base qualities are not on file. This TCR was sampled from a human donor with aplastic anemia. The chain links TRBV7-3 with TRBJ1-6; a weak D assignment points to TRBD1 (6 bases agree). The source material was sorted CD4+, CD8+, or CD8+CD57+ T cells (not recorded which) from PBMCs. CDR3 reads: CASSLQQGPNSPLHF. In nucleotide form, the sequence is TGTGCCAGCAGCCTCCAACAGGGTCCGAATTCACCCCTCCACTTT.